This entry concerns a single TCR beta chain. The data stem from a study of blood T cell repertoires in COVID-19. The data were produced by immunoSEQ multiplex PCR, yet TCRdb's version contains in-frame clones alone and is incomplete. The table includes about 89,000 clones, 81% detected once. CDR1 and CDR2 (germline): LNHNV, YYDKDF (reference sequence). V dropped 2 bases and J dropped 8 bases, with 15 bases sitting between them. The CDR3 totals 15 residues. Sample: peripheral blood. The chain carries TRBV15 and TRBJ1-4; D remains unclear. The TCR comes from a woman older than 75 with acute or convalescent COVID-19. This CDR3 is CATSRPARGLEKLFF. The CDR3 nucleotides are TGTGCCACCAGCAGACCAGCCCGAGGGCTAGAAAAACTGTTTTTT.